Below, 26 T cell receptor beta chains from the same sample are listed, as sequenced in a study of OX40 agonist ivuxolimab in advanced cancers. Sequenced by immunoSEQ multiplex PCR; TCRdb stores in-frame clones only, minus some. The table records 83,000 or so clones, approximately 79% of them present only once. Specimen: CD4+ or CD8+ T cells sorted from blood, collected in a trial of the OX40 agonist ivuxolimab. The receptors were sampled from an adult with an advanced solid tumor such as melanoma, head and neck, liver or kidney cancer.

This clone was recorded only once. The genes are TRBV6-5 and TRBJ1-2; D is ambiguous. Germline CDR1 MNHEY, CDR2 SVGAGI. CDR3 length: 11 residues. Trimming cost V 10 bases and J 5 bases, with 11 bases left between them. This CDR3 reads CATRRAYGYTF. The CDR3 DNA is TGTGCCACGCGCCGGGCTTATGGCTACACCTTC.

The rearrangement uses TRBV28 and TRBJ2-7; 11 nucleotides match TRBD1. This CDR3 has 15 residues. The V and J ends lost 6 bases and 4 bases, in that order; junction bases with no gene match: 8. Germline lookup yields CDR1 MDHEN and CDR2 SYDVKM. CDR3 in amino acids: CASSAPGQGDYEQYF. The CDR3 coding sequence is TGTGCCAGCAGCGCGCCGGGACAGGGGGATTACGAGCAGTACTTC. Full variable domain (rest looked up from reference TRBV28 and TRBJ2-7): DVKVTQSSRYLVKRTGEKVFLECVQDMDHENMFWYRQDPGLGLRLIYFSYDVKMKEKGDIPEGYSVSREKKERFSLILESASTNQTSMYLCASSAPGQGDYEQYFGPGTRLTVT.

V is TRBV28 and J is TRBJ2-3, with D maybe TRBD1 (6 bases). Germline CDR1 is MDHEN and CDR2 is SYDVKM. The CDR3 has 14 residues. With 8 bases removed from V and 0 bases from J, the gap between germline ends came to 12 bases. CDR3 sequence reads: CASEGGPSTDTQYF. The CDR3 DNA follows: TGTGCCAGCGAAGGGGGACCTAGCACAGATACGCAGTATTTT.

This CDR3 reads CASSSGVYGYTF. The CDR3 nucleotides are TGCGCCAGCAGCTCGGGGGTCTATGGCTACACCTTC. The chain has TRBV5-1 and TRBJ1-2; tentatively, D is TRBD1 (5 bases). The germline V gene encodes CDR1 SGHRS and CDR2 YFSETQ. Trimming took 3 bases from V and 4 from J, leaving 7 bases between them. The CDR3 covers 12 residues.

The genes are TRBV7-3 and TRBJ1-1; TRBD1 is a possible D gene (6 bases). This CDR3 region has 13 residues. Trimming cost V 4 bases and J 1 base, with 7 bases left between them. Germline CDR1 SGHTA, CDR2 FQGTGA. This chain's CDR3 is CASSWGANTEAFF. CDR3 nucleotides: TGTGCCAGCAGCTGGGGGGCGAACACTGAAGCTTTCTTT.

The chain links TRBV6-1 to TRBJ1-2; D ambiguous. This CDR3 contains 14 residues. Per the germline V gene, CDR1 is MNHNS and CDR2 is SASEGT. V lost 2 bases and J lost 4, with 11 bases in between. The CDR3 region is CASSEIGQTYGYTF. The CDR3 region has the DNA TGTGCCAGCAGTGAAATCGGGCAGACCTATGGCTACACCTTC.

The chain recombines TRBV6-1 with TRBJ1-5, with D possibly being TRBD1 (6 bases). The germline V and J ends were trimmed by 5 bases and 7 bases, with 12 bases remaining between them. The CDR3 runs 13 residues. Germline assignment: CDR1 MNHNS and CDR2 SASEGT. The CDR3 DNA follows: TGTGCCAGCAGTTGGACAGTTCGGCAGCCCCAGCATTTT. Protein sequence: CASSWTVRQPQHF.

The chain carries TRBV2 and TRBJ1-1; D may be TRBD1 (6 bases). CDR1 is SNHLY and CDR2 is FYNNEI in the germline V gene. CDR3 length: 15 residues. Deletions cut 5 bases from V and 4 bases from J, with 17 bases between. The CDR3 DNA sequence: TGTGCCAGCAGTAGGGAGCTAGGGGGGGTCACTGAAGCTTTCTTT. Its translation is CASSRELGGVTEAFF.

The CDR3 DNA sequence: TGCGCCAGCAGGTGGGATGAGCAGTTCTTC. Translating gives CASRWDEQFF. The rearrangement joins TRBV5-1 to TRBJ2-1; no clear D. Trimming took off 5 bases at V and 8 bases at J, with 5 bases between the two ends. Looked up from germline, CDR1 is SGHRS and CDR2 is YFSETQ. The CDR3 contains 10 residues.

The V call is TRBV10-3, the J call TRBJ1-1; D may be TRBD1 (6 bases). This CDR3 contains 11 residues. Trimming took off 6 bases at V and 8 bases at J, with 10 bases between the two ends. Germline loops: CDR1 ENHRY, CDR2 SYGVKD. The CDR3 nucleotides are TGTGCCATCAGGAGGGACATCGAAGCTTTCTTT. This codes for CAIRRDIEAFF.

The chain recombines TRBV7-9 with TRBJ2-1; TRBD2 matches 16 bases. The CDR3 is made up of 18 amino acids. The germline gives CDR1 SEHNR, CDR2 FQNEAQ (reference sequence). V shed 5 bases and J 7 bases; nucleotides not matched to a gene: 11. CDR3 protein: CASSQGLAGGSRSNEQFF. DNA for the CDR3: TGTGCCAGCAGCCAGGGACTAGCGGGGGGGAGTCGGTCTAATGAGCAGTTCTTC.

This clone appeared a few times. The CDR3 spells CASSRESSYNSPLHF. In DNA form, the CDR3 reads TGTGCCAGTAGTAGGGAAAGCTCCTATAATTCACCCCTCCACTTT. This chain uses TRBV19 with TRBJ1-6, with D uncertain. The CDR3 length is 15 residues. In germline, CDR1 is LNHDA, CDR2 SQIVND (reference sequence). Trimming removed 4 bases at V and 0 bases at J, with 7 bases between.

This chain uses TRBV19 with TRBJ1-2; D perhaps matches TRBD1 (5 bases). This CDR3 has 14 amino acids. The V end was cut by 1 base, the J end by 0 bases, with 6 bases between. Germline CDR1 is LNHDA and CDR2 is SQIVND (reference sequence). The CDR3 DNA is TGTGCCAGTAGTATAGCAGGGTCTAACTATGGCTACACCTTC. Translation gives CASSIAGSNYGYTF.

This clone came up once. This CDR3 reads CASSQVPGAYEQYF. The CDR3 DNA reads as TGTGCCAGCAGCCAAGTGCCAGGGGCCTACGAGCAGTACTTC. This chain joins TRBV14 and TRBJ2-7, with D maybe TRBD1 (6 bases). V was shortened by 1 base and J by 2 bases, with 9 bases between the two germline ends. Germline V gene data show CDR1 as SGHDN and CDR2 as FVKESK. CDR3 length: 14 amino acids.

The chain links TRBV4-1 to TRBJ2-7; tentatively, D is TRBD2 (7 bases). Germline values: CDR1 MGHRA, CDR2 YSYEKL. V was shortened by 1 base and J by 0 bases, with 13 bases between the two germline ends. The CDR3 sequence is 16 residues long. The CDR3 loop is CASSQGRGGTSYEQYF. The CDR3 coding sequence is TGCGCCAGCAGCCAAGGAAGGGGGGGAACCTCCTACGAGCAGTACTTC.

This clone turned up a few times. V and J are TRBV7-6 and TRBJ1-6; 9 positions match TRBD1. There are 14 residues in the CDR3. The ends lost 0 bases at V and 9 bases at J; junction bases unmatched: 0. Per the germline V gene, CDR1 is SGHVS and CDR2 is FNYEAQ. The CDR3: CASSLATGGSPLHF. Written as DNA, the CDR3 is TGTGCCAGCAGCTTAGCGACAGGGGGTTCACCCCTCCACTTT.

In nucleotides, the CDR3 is TGTGCCAGCAGCCCCCTCTGGGCGGGGGGGCCTTTTGAGCAGTTCTTC. It translates to CASSPLWAGGPFEQFF. The chain recombines TRBV7-9 with TRBJ2-1; 9 nucleotides match TRBD2. CDR1 and CDR2 (germline): SEHNR, FQNEAQ (reference sequence). This CDR3 spans 16 amino acids. V shed 5 bases, J shed 9 bases, and the junction held 14 bases outside the gene matches.

This clone came up a few times. The genes are TRBV13 and TRBJ1-3, with D unclear. This CDR3 contains 14 residues. The germline V gene encodes CDR1 PRHDT and CDR2 FYEKMQ (reference sequence). V was cut by 10 bases and J by 2 bases, with 15 bases left in between. CDR3 nucleotide sequence: TGTGCCACCTCAACGGGGTACGCTGGAAACACCATATATTTT. Its protein product is CATSTGYAGNTIYF.

The chain uses TRBV7-3 and TRBJ2-7; no reliable D call. This CDR3 is built from 15 residues. V shed 2 bases and J shed 0 bases, with 11 bases lying between them. Looked up from germline, CDR1 is SGHTA and CDR2 is FQGTGA. CDR3 loop: CASSLGSSSSYEQYF. DNA of the CDR3: TGTGCCAGCAGCTTAGGGTCCTCGAGCTCCTACGAGCAGTACTTC.

J is TRBJ2-1 and V is TRBV14, with TRBD1 as a possible D gene (5 bases). Germline assignment: CDR1 SGHDN and CDR2 FVKESK. The CDR3 spans 14 residues. Deletions cut 0 bases from V and 8 bases from J, with 11 bases between. The CDR3 sequence is CASSQELQGDEQFF. Here the CDR3 DNA reads TGTGCCAGCAGCCAAGAACTTCAGGGTGATGAGCAGTTCTTC.

This chain links TRBV5-1 with TRBJ2-7; 11 bases map to TRBD2. The CDR3 consists of 18 residues. Germline CDR1 SGHRS, CDR2 YFSETQ. V lost 4 bases, J lost 0 bases, and 12 bases stayed unmatched. The CDR3, as DNA: TGCGCCAGCAGCGTCGGACAGTTAGCGGGGGGGACCTCCTACGAGCAGTACTTC. Encoded protein: CASSVGQLAGGTSYEQYF.

This chain connects TRBV6-1 to TRBJ1-5; D remains ambiguous. The CDR3 runs 14 residues. Germline values: CDR1 MNHNS, CDR2 SASEGT. Trimming removed 6 bases at V and 0 bases at J, with 9 bases between. The CDR3 DNA is TGTGCCAGCAGACGTACACTTAGCAATCAGCCCCAGCATTTT. Protein product: CASRRTLSNQPQHF.

The V call is TRBV5-1, the J call TRBJ1-3; D possibly corresponds to TRBD1 (6 bases). Germline V gives CDR1 SGHRS, CDR2 YFSETQ. V lost 6 bases and J 0 bases, leaving 10 bases between the germline ends. There are 14 residues in the CDR3. The CDR3 DNA sequence: TGCGCCAGCATGCTGGACAGCTCTGGAAACACCATATATTTT. It codes for CASMLDSSGNTIYF.

This clone was recorded once. The CDR3 DNA is TGCGCCAGCAGCTTAGCGGCAGGGACCTTACGGGCGGATGAGCAGTTCTTC. It codes for CASSLAAGTLRADEQFF. The chain recombines TRBV5-1 with TRBJ2-1; the D gene could be TRBD1 or TRBD2 (5 bases each). Per the germline V gene, CDR1 is SGHRS and CDR2 is YFSETQ. V was clipped by 2 bases and J by 8 bases, with 23 bases between them. There are 17 residues in the CDR3.

Relative to its sample, this clone is medium-sized (0.01 to 0.1%). The chain is built from TRBV5-4 and TRBJ2-3, with a possible D match to TRBD1 (6 bases). This CDR3 spans 17 amino acids. The V gene's germline CDR1 is SGHNT and CDR2 YYREEE (reference sequence). V dropped 0 bases and J dropped 1 base, with 15 bases sitting between them. The CDR3 coding sequence is TGTGCCAGCAGCTTGGTTGTGGGGGCCCGCGGCACAGATACGCAGTATTTT. Translated, it gives CASSLVVGARGTDTQYF.

The V and J genes are TRBV11-2 and TRBJ1-1; TRBD1 agrees at 8 bases. There are 16 residues in the CDR3. J was trimmed by 0 bases and V by 6 bases; bases with no gene match: 9. CDR1 and CDR2 (germline): SGHAT, FQNNGV. The CDR3 spells CASRPGQGRMNTEAFF. CDR3 nucleotide sequence: TGTGCCAGCAGACCCGGACAGGGAAGGATGAACACTGAAGCTTTCTTT.